These 2 T cell receptor beta chains share one sample of origin, sequenced in a study of regulatory T cells in long-lasting Graves disease. According to the study, TCR beta libraries were built with iRepertoire HTBI primers and CDR3-region Arm-PCR. TCRdb used MiXCR to reprocess the multiplex PCR reads, holding one entry per CDR3 protein. This table holds a few hundred thousand distinct CDR3 sequences, over 20% found once. As for time point: persistent/refractory GD, antithyroid drugs over 5 years with positive TRAb. PBMCs provided the RNA from which the TCR library was made. The specimen comprised peripheral blood mononuclear cells (PBMCs), sampled when the disease was refractory, from a patient treated with antithyroid drugs. The receptor set was obtained from a female donor with Graves disease.

This clonotype was detected many times. The chain employs TRBV6-5 and TRBJ2-2; D may be TRBD2 (6 bases). CDR1 and CDR2 (germline): MNHEY, SVGAGI. V gave up 4 bases and J gave up 1 base, with 13 bases separating them. CDR3 length: 16 residues. The CDR3 DNA reads as TGTGCCAGCAGTTTTCGGACTAACGAGAACACCGGGGAGCTGTTTTTT. Translating gives CASSFRTNENTGELFF.

The sample holds many counts of this clonotype. The V gene is TRBV28, the J gene TRBJ2-2; D is possibly TRBD2 (5 bases). Germline V CDR1 and CDR2: MDHEN, SYDVKM. V gave up 6 bases and J gave up 1 base, with 9 bases separating them. This CDR3 has 14 residues. The CDR3 here is CASSPGGNTGELFF. The DNA for the CDR3 is TGTGCCAGCAGCCCTGGAGGGAACACCGGGGAGCTGTTTTTT.